Listed below are T cell receptor beta chains from one sample, sequenced in a study of T cell changes during pregnancy in multiple sclerosis. Sequenced by immunoSEQ multiplex PCR; TCRdb stores in-frame clones only, minus some. Of about 40,000 clones detected, around 90% appear once; the ten largest clones hold roughly 1.2%. The sample in question was peripheral blood, obtained before pregnancy. The receptors derive from a female donor with multiple sclerosis, enrolled in a pregnancy study. Each CDR3 is given with its conserved first and last residue. D genes are given only for firm matches. Size tells how often a clone was seen (once, few, many) or the class of an expanded clone, and some rows leave it out.

V gene: TRBV4-3; clone size: -; J gene: TRBJ1-5; D gene: -; CDR3 length: 15; CDR3 DNA: TGCGCCAGCAGCCCGAACAGGGATAGCAATCAGCCCCAGCATTTT; CDR3 protein: CASSPNRDSNQPQHF
V gene: TRBV6-4; clone size: -; J gene: TRBJ2-1; D gene: -; CDR3 length: 15; CDR3 DNA: TGTGCCAGCGCAGTGGAGGGGACCAACTACAATGAGCAGTTCTTC; CDR3 protein: CASAVEGTNYNEQFF
V gene: TRBV6-1; clone size: once; J gene: TRBJ1-5; D gene: -; CDR3 length: 16; CDR3 DNA: TGTGCCAGCAGTGAATTTGGCCCCGATGTGCTAGGGCCCCAGCATTTT; CDR3 protein: CASSEFGPDVLGPQHF
V gene: TRBV5-1; clone size: -; J gene: TRBJ2-3; D gene: -; CDR3 length: 13; CDR3 DNA: TGCGCCAGCAGCTTGCAGGGAACAGATACGCAGTATTTT; CDR3 protein: CASSLQGTDTQYF
V gene: TRBV21-1; clone size: once; J gene: TRBJ2-1; D gene: -; CDR3 length: 14; CDR3 DNA: TGTGCCAGCAGCTCCAACGGACTGCGAAATGAGCAGTTCTTC; CDR3 protein: CASSSNGLRNEQFF
V gene: TRBV10-2; clone size: -; J gene: TRBJ2-7; D gene: TRBD2; CDR3 length: 14; CDR3 DNA: TGCGCCAGCAGTGTAGCGGGAGGGCCCCACGAGCAGTACTTC; CDR3 protein: CASSVAGGPHEQYF
V gene: TRBV5-1; clone size: -; J gene: TRBJ2-1; D gene: TRBD2; CDR3 length: 15; CDR3 DNA: TGCGCCAGCAGACTAGCGGGAGTAGCCTACAATGAGCAGTTCTTC; CDR3 protein: CASRLAGVAYNEQFF
V gene: TRBV21-1; clone size: -; J gene: TRBJ2-5; D gene: -; CDR3 length: 14; CDR3 DNA: TGTGCCAGCACCTCAGCCCCGGGGGGAGAGACCCAGTACTTC; CDR3 protein: CASTSAPGGETQYF
V gene: TRBV30; clone size: -; J gene: TRBJ2-1; D gene: -; CDR3 length: 12; CDR3 DNA: TGTGCCTGGAGTGACAGGGTGGGAACTTCATTCTTC; CDR3 protein: CAWSDRVGTSFF
V gene: TRBV5-6; clone size: -; J gene: TRBJ1-1; D gene: -; CDR3 length: 14; CDR3 DNA: TGTGCCAGCAGCTTGGTAGACGGGAACTCTGAAGCTTTCTTT; CDR3 protein: CASSLVDGNSEAFF
V gene: TRBV5-5; clone size: -; J gene: TRBJ2-4; D gene: -; CDR3 length: 14; CDR3 DNA: TGTGCCAGCAGCTTGGAATGGGGCAGCGACATTCAGTACTTC; CDR3 protein: CASSLEWGSDIQYF
V gene: TRBV19; clone size: -; J gene: TRBJ2-3; D gene: TRBD2; CDR3 length: 20; CDR3 DNA: TGTGCCAGTAGTAAGGGACTAGCGGGAGGTTCCATAAGATGGTCAGATACGCAGTATTTT; CDR3 protein: CASSKGLAGGSIRWSDTQYF
V gene: TRBV27; clone size: -; J gene: TRBJ2-5; D gene: -; CDR3 length: 14; CDR3 DNA: TGTGCCAGCAAGGCATTGGGGGCTTTGGAGACCCAGTACTTC; CDR3 protein: CASKALGALETQYF
V gene: TRBV11-2; clone size: once; J gene: TRBJ2-3; D gene: -; CDR3 length: 17; CDR3 DNA: TGTGCCAGCAGCCCAGTAAAGGGGGCGCGGGGTACAGATACGCAGTATTTT; CDR3 protein: CASSPVKGARGTDTQYF
V gene: TRBV30; clone size: -; J gene: TRBJ1-6; D gene: TRBD1; CDR3 length: 17; CDR3 DNA: TGTGCCTGGAGTGGGGACAGGTCAAGCTCCTATAATTCACCCCTCCACTTT; CDR3 protein: CAWSGDRSSSYNSPLHF
V gene: TRBV5-1; clone size: -; J gene: TRBJ2-3; D gene: -; CDR3 length: 14; CDR3 DNA: TGCGCCAGCAGCCCTGGACACTCGGCAGATACGCAGTATTTT; CDR3 protein: CASSPGHSADTQYF
V gene: TRBV6-6; clone size: -; J gene: TRBJ1-4; D gene: -; CDR3 length: 12; CDR3 DNA: TGTGCCAGCGGGCAAACTAATGAAAAACTGTTTTTT; CDR3 protein: CASGQTNEKLFF
V gene: TRBV10-3; clone size: -; J gene: TRBJ1-2; D gene: -; CDR3 length: 12; CDR3 DNA: TGTGCCATCAGAGCGGGGGGATATGGCTACACCTTC; CDR3 protein: CAIRAGGYGYTF
V gene: TRBV2; clone size: -; J gene: TRBJ1-1; D gene: -; CDR3 length: 13; CDR3 DNA: TGTGCCAGCAGCTCGAAGCCTAACACTGAAGCTTTCTTT; CDR3 protein: CASSSKPNTEAFF
V gene: TRBV7-2; clone size: -; J gene: TRBJ1-5; D gene: -; CDR3 length: 13; CDR3 DNA: TGTGCCAGCAGCCCAGGGATAAATCAGCCCCAGCATTTT; CDR3 protein: CASSPGINQPQHF
V gene: TRBV7-9; clone size: -; J gene: TRBJ2-7; D gene: -; CDR3 length: 12; CDR3 DNA: TGTGCCAGCAGCTCGACAGGAGGAGGGCAGTACTTC; CDR3 protein: CASSSTGGGQYF
V gene: TRBV10-3; clone size: -; J gene: TRBJ1-1; D gene: -; CDR3 length: 13; CDR3 DNA: TGTGCCATCAGTGAGTCGGAGGGGATTGAAGCTTTCTTT; CDR3 protein: CAISESEGIEAFF
V gene: TRBV6-5; clone size: -; J gene: TRBJ1-1; D gene: TRBD1; CDR3 length: 15; CDR3 DNA: TGTGCCAGCAGAAGCCGACAGGGGGTGAACACTGAAGCTTTCTTT; CDR3 protein: CASRSRQGVNTEAFF
V gene: TRBV16; clone size: -; J gene: TRBJ2-6; D gene: TRBD1; CDR3 length: 18; CDR3 DNA: TGTGCCAGCAGCCAATCGGGGACAGGGTTCTCTGGGGCCAACGTCCTGACTTTC; CDR3 protein: CASSQSGTGFSGANVLTF
V gene: TRBV19; clone size: -; J gene: TRBJ2-3; D gene: -; CDR3 length: 14; CDR3 DNA: TGTGCCAGTAGTGAAACACAGGGTGCAGATACGCAGTATTTT; CDR3 protein: CASSETQGADTQYF
V gene: TRBV4-3; clone size: few; J gene: TRBJ2-7; D gene: TRBD2; CDR3 length: 15; CDR3 DNA: TGCGCCAGCAGCCAAGATCAGACCACGGGAGGCCGACTGTACTTC; CDR3 protein: CASSQDQTTGGRLYF
V gene: TRBV2; clone size: -; J gene: TRBJ2-7; D gene: -; CDR3 length: 17; CDR3 DNA: TGTGCCAGCAATGTTCATTCTCGCGGCCCGCAATACTACGAGCAGTACTTC; CDR3 protein: CASNVHSRGPQYYEQYF
V gene: TRBV7-2; clone size: -; J gene: TRBJ2-2; D gene: -; CDR3 length: 12; CDR3 DNA: TGTGCCAGCAGCGTCCCGGCCGGGGAGCTGTTTTTT; CDR3 protein: CASSVPAGELFF
V gene: TRBV2; clone size: -; J gene: TRBJ1-1; D gene: -; CDR3 length: 14; CDR3 DNA: TGTGCCAGCAGTGTACAGGGATTTAACACTGAAGCTTTCTTT; CDR3 protein: CASSVQGFNTEAFF
V gene: TRBV28; clone size: -; J gene: TRBJ2-1; D gene: -; CDR3 length: 15; CDR3 DNA: TGTGCCAGCAGTTTGCTGACTAGATCAAAAGGTGAGCAGTTCTTC; CDR3 protein: CASSLLTRSKGEQFF